This T cell receptor (beta chain) was obtained from a study of T cell responses to AZD1222 COVID-19 vaccine. This table comes from immunoSEQ multiplex PCR, and its TCRdb copy is limited to in-frame clones, with some not included. The sample holds 90,000 to 150,000 clones; 70% to 90% are singletons and the top ten take less than 4%. The CDR3 is 13 amino acids. Trimming left V 4 bases short and J 0 bases short, with 6 bases between. In germline, CDR1 is KGHSH, CDR2 LQKENI. This clonotype was obtained from an adult who received the AZD1222 COVID-19 vaccine. V and J are TRBV18 and TRBJ2-5; D call uncertain. The specimen was peripheral blood, collected 28 days after the second AZD1222 dose. The CDR3 is CASSRSYQETQYF. CDR3 DNA sequence: TGTGCCAGCTCACGGAGCTACCAAGAGACCCAGTACTTC.